The entry below gives a single T cell receptor (beta chain) sequence along with its context. Its specificity is not known. This CDR3 is built from 15 residues. CDR1 and CDR2 (germline): MDHEN, SYDVKM. V lost 5 bases and J 3 bases, leaving 17 bases between the germline ends. The test was conducted at deep level. Sequencing used immunoSEQ multiplex PCR; TCRdb keeps in-frame clones, though not all of them. Of about 1.5 million clones listed, approximately 98% are singletons. The data are from a study of shared clonotypes between healthy human individuals. Study background: CD4 naive and CD4 memory each took three plates per donor, while CD8 naive took two and CD8 memory one.

Study observations and caveats: On the whole, naive subsets had larger estimated richness than memory subsets had.

The V and J genes are TRBV28 and TRBJ2-7; tentatively, D is TRBD2 (7 bases). Sequenced material: naive CD4+ T cells sorted from blood. This sample's subset: CD45RA+ positively selected. The source of this sequence is a man under 40 in good health. CDR3 sequence: CASSRPRGGHYEQYF. The CDR3 DNA follows: TGTGCCAGCAGTCGCCCGAGGGGGGGACACTACGAGCAGTACTTC.